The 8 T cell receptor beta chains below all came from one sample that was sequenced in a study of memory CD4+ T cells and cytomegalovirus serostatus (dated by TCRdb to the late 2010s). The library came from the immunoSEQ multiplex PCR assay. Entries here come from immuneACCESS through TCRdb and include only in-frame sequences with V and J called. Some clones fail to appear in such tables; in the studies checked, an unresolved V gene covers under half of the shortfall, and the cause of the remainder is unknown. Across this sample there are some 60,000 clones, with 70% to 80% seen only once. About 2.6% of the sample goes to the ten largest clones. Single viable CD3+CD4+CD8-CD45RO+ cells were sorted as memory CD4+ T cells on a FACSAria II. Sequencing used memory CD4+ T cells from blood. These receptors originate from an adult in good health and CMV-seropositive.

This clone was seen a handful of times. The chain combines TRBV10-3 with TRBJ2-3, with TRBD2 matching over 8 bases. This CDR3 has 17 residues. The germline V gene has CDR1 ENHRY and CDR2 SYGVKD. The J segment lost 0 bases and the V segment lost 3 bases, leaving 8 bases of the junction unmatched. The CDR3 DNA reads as TGTGCCATCAGTGAACTGGGGACTAGGACTAGCACAGATACGCAGTATTTT. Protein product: CAISELGTRTSTDTQYF.

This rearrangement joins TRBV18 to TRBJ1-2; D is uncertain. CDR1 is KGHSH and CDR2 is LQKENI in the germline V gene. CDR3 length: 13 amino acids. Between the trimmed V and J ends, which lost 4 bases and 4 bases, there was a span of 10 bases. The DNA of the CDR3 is TGTGCCAGCTCACTCCGGGCGGTCTATGGCTACACCTTC. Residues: CASSLRAVYGYTF.

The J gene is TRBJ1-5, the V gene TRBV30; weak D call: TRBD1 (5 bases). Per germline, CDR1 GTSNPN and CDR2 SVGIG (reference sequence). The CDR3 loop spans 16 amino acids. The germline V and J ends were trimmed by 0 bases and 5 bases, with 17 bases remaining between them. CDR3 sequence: CAWSVGRHSPYQPQHF. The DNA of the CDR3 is TGTGCCTGGAGTGTGGGACGACACTCCCCCTATCAGCCCCAGCATTTT.

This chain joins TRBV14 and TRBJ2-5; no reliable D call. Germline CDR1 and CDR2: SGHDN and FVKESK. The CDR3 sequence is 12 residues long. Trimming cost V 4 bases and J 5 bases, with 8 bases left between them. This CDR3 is CASSRLGETQYF. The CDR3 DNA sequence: TGTGCCAGCAGCCGTCTCGGGGAGACCCAGTACTTC.

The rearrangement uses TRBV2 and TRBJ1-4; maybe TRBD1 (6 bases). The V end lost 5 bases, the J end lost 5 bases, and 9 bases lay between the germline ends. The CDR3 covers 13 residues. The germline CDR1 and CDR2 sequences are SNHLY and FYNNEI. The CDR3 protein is CASSNQGNEKLFF. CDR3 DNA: TGTGCCAGCAGTAATCAGGGGAATGAAAAACTGTTTTTT.

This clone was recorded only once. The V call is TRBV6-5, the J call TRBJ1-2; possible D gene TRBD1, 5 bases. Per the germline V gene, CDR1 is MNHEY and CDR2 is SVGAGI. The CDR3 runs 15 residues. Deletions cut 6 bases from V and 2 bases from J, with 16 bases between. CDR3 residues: CASSSYSRGNYGYTF. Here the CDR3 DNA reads TGTGCCAGCAGCAGTTACTCGAGGGGAAACTATGGCTACACCTTC.

CDR3 region: CATSTGSQETQYF. The CDR3 nucleotides are TGTGCCACCAGCACGGGATCACAAGAGACCCAGTACTTC. The V and J genes are TRBV15 and TRBJ2-5; tentative D call: TRBD2 (5 bases). Germline lookup yields CDR1 LNHNV and CDR2 YYDKDF (reference sequence). The CDR3 covers 13 residues. Trimming shortened V by 4 bases and J by 2 bases, and 8 bases separated the two germline ends.

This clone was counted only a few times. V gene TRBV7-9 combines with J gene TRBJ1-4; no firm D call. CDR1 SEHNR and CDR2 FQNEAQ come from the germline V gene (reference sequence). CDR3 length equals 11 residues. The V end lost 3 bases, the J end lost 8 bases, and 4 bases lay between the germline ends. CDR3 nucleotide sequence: TGTGCCAGCAGCTTTTCAGAAAAACTGTTTTTT. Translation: CASSFSEKLFF.